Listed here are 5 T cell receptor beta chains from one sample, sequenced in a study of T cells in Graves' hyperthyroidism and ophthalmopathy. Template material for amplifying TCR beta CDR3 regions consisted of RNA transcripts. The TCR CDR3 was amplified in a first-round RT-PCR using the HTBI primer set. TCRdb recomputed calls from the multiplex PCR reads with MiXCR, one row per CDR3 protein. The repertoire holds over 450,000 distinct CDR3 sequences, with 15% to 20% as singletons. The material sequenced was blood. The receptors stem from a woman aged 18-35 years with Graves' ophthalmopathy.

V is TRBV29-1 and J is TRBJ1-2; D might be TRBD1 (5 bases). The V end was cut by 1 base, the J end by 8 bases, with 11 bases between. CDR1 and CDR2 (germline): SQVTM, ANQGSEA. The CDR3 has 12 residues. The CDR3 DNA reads TGCAGCGTTGAAGTAGTAGGGGCAGGCTACACCTTC. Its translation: CSVEVVGAGYTF.

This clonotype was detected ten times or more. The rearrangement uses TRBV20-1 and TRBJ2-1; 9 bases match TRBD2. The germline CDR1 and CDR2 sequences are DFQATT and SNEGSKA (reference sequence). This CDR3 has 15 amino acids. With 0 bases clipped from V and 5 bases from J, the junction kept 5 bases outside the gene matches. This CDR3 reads CSARDPRGRDNEQFF. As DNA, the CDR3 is TGCAGTGCTAGAGATCCGCGCGGGAGGGACAATGAGCAGTTCTTC.

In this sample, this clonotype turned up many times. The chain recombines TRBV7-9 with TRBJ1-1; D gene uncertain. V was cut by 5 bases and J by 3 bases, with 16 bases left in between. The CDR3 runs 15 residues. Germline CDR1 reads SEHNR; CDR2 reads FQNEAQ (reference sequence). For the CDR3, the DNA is TGTGCCAGCAGCCCCCCGGGAGCTGGGGACACTGAAGCTTTCTTT. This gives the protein CASSPPGAGDTEAFF.

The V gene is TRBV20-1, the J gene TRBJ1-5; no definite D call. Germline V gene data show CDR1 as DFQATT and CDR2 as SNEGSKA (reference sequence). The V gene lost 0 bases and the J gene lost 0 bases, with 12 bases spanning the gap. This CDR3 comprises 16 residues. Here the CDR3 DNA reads TGCAGTGCTAGAGATCCCCGCGGGTATAGCAATCAGCCCCAGCATTTT. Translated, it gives CSARDPRGYSNQPQHF.

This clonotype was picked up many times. This CDR3 is CASSLRGTNYGYTF. CDR3 DNA sequence: TGTGCCAGCAGTTTAAGAGGAACTAACTATGGCTACACCTTC. V is TRBV12-3 or TRBV12-4 and J is TRBJ1-2; D ambiguous. There are 14 residues in the CDR3. V gave up 2 bases and J gave up 0 bases, with 7 bases separating them.